These T cell receptor beta chains were read from a single sample in a study of OX40 agonist ivuxolimab in advanced cancers. Assay: immunoSEQ multiplex PCR; the TCRdb copy retains only in-frame clones and omits some. Of 60,000 or so clones in the sample, approximately 88% were seen once. Sequenced material: CD4+ or CD8+ T cells sorted from blood, taken in a trial of the OX40 agonist ivuxolimab. The source of these receptors is an adult with an advanced solid tumor such as melanoma, head and neck, liver or kidney cancer. Both conserved end residues are part of each CDR3. The D gene is left open where the match is weak. Clone sizes are given selectively: once, few, many, or a class where the clone is expanded.

TRBV29-1	TRBJ2-2	NA	NA	TGCAGCGTTGAGAAGACGAACACCGGGGAGCTGTTTTTT	CSVEKTNTGELFF
TRBV7-6	TRBJ1-5	NA	NA	TGTGCCAGCAGCTTAGGGCGTGGTGGTCAGCCCCAGCATTTT	CASSLGRGGQPQHF
TRBV5-5	TRBJ2-7	TRBD2	NA	TGTGCCAGCAGCTTAACTAGCGGGGGGGCGATAAGCTCCTACGAGCAGTACTTC	CASSLTSGGAISSYEQYF
TRBV27	TRBJ2-5	TRBD1	NA	TGTGCCAGCAGGAGGGGACAGAACCAAGAGACCCAGTACTTC	CASRRGQNQETQYF
TRBV5-1	TRBJ1-4	NA	NA	TGCGCCAGCAGCTACCTTGGGGCGAGAGAAAAACTGTTTTTT	CASSYLGAREKLFF
TRBV18	TRBJ1-5	NA	NA	TGTGCCAGCTCACCGGACACTAGCAATCAGCCCCAGCATTTT	CASSPDTSNQPQHF
TRBV6-5	TRBJ2-5	TRBD2	NA	TGTGCCAGCAGTTACTCGAGCGGGGGGACAGAGACCCAGTACTTC	CASSYSSGGTETQYF
TRBV28	TRBJ1-5	NA	few	TGTGCCAGCAGTTTGACAGCCAGTCATCAGCCCCAGCATTTT	CASSLTASHQPQHF
TRBV6-5	TRBJ2-3	NA	NA	TGTGCCAGCAGTTACTCCCTAGTCACAGATACGCAGTATTTT	CASSYSLVTDTQYF
TRBV14	TRBJ2-1	NA	NA	TGTGCCAGCAGCCAAGTTGGGTACAGGAACAATGAGCAGTTCTTC	CASSQVGYRNNEQFF
TRBV2	TRBJ1-6	TRBD1	NA	TGTGCCAGCAGTGAAGGGACAGGGGAAAATTCACCCCTCCACTTT	CASSEGTGENSPLHF
TRBV6-5	TRBJ1-6	TRBD1	once	TGTGCCAGCAGGGACAGGGATAATTCACCCCTCCACTTT	CASRDRDNSPLHF
TRBV28	TRBJ2-2	NA	few	TGTGCCAGCACCTCTCAGACAGCCAGACACACCGGGGAGCTGTTTTTT	CASTSQTARHTGELFF
TRBV6-5	TRBJ1-6	TRBD1	NA	TGTGCCAGCAGTTACTCGGGGACAGCTAATTCACCCCTCCACTTT	CASSYSGTANSPLHF
TRBV28	TRBJ2-7	TRBD1	NA	TGTGCCAGCAGTCCACGGGGACAGCCCCCCTACGAGCAGTACTTC	CASSPRGQPPYEQYF
TRBV5-4	TRBJ1-2	NA	NA	TGTGCCAGCAGTCCGGGGAGGGGGACGAACTATGGCTACACCTTC	CASSPGRGTNYGYTF
TRBV10-3	TRBJ2-7	TRBD2	NA	TGTGCCATCAGTTTCAGATCCGGGACTAGCGGGAGTAAGGGCCTCCGCGAGCAGTACTTC	CAISFRSGTSGSKGLREQYF
TRBV6-5	TRBJ2-1	NA	NA	TGTGCCAGCAGTTTGGGGATTAGCGTCAATGAGCAGTTCTTC	CASSLGISVNEQFF
TRBV28	TRBJ1-5	NA	NA	TGTGCCAGCAGACATCCAGGGGATAATCAGCCCCAGCATTTT	CASRHPGDNQPQHF
TRBV4-1	TRBJ2-3	NA	NA	TGCGCCAGCAGCCAAATGGGACAAGGGGAATCGCAGTATTTT	CASSQMGQGESQYF
TRBV2	TRBJ1-2	NA	NA	TGTGCCAGCAGGATCGGGCGAGATGGCTACACCTTC	CASRIGRDGYTF
TRBV2	TRBJ2-3	TRBD1	NA	TGTGCCACCCGCCGGGACAGGGGGCTTGATACGCAGTATTTT	CATRRDRGLDTQYF
TRBV11-3	TRBJ2-1	NA	NA	TGTGCCAGCAGCACAGCGGTCGGGGGTGAGCAGTTCTTC	CASSTAVGGEQFF
TRBV29-1	TRBJ2-1	TRBD2	NA	TGCAGCGTTGAGGCTAGCGGGTACTCCCGGTTCTTC	CSVEASGYSRFF
TRBV7-6	TRBJ2-7	NA	few	TGTGCCAGCAGCTTAGCCGCGGGGGCCTCCTACGAGCAGTACTTC	CASSLAAGASYEQYF
TRBV6-5	TRBJ1-2	TRBD1	NA	TGTGCCAGCAGTTACTCCTCAGGGGGGGGCTATGGCTACACCTTC	CASSYSSGGGYGYTF
TRBV12-5	TRBJ2-1	NA	NA	TGTGCTAGTGGAACCGGACTGGATGAGCAGTTCTTC	CASGTGLDEQFF
TRBV30	TRBJ2-5	TRBD1	NA	TGTGCCTGGAGTGCGGGACAGGGTTCTCAAGAGACCCAGTACTTC	CAWSAGQGSQETQYF